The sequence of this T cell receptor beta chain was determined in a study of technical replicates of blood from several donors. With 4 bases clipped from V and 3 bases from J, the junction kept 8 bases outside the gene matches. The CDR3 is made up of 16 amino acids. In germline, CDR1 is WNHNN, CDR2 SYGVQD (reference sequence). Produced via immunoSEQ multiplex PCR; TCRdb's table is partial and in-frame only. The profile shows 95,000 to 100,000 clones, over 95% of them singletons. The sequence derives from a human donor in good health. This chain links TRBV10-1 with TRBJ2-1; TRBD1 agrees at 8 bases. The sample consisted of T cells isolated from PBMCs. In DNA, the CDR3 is TGCGCCAGCAGTGTGTCTAACGGACAGGGCTACAATGAGCAGTTCTTC. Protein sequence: CASSVSNGQGYNEQFF.